This TCR beta chain is from a study of CD39 and CD103 CD8 tumor-infiltrating T cells. In its sample, this clone was seen a few times. The CDR3 loop spans 13 amino acids. The germline gives CDR1 PRHDT, CDR2 FYEKMQ (reference sequence). V lost 6 bases and J lost 8, with 14 bases in between. Sequencing used immunoSEQ multiplex PCR; TCRdb keeps in-frame clones, though not all of them. This sample has a few thousand clones, with roughly 69% found just once. This TCR came from a human donor with head and neck squamous cell carcinoma. The sequencing sample was made of CD39- CD103- CD8+ T cells sorted from the tumor. As for subset: CD103-CD39- double-negative CD45RA- CD8 T cells. The chain joins TRBV13 to TRBJ2-1; D may be TRBD1 (6 bases). The CDR3 here is CASSYDRSHEQFF. The CDR3 bases are TGTGCCAGCAGTTATGACAGGAGCCATGAGCAGTTCTTC.